The clone carrying this T cell receptor (beta chain) has ten or more counts. This entry is derived from a study of molecular identifiers for immune sequencing clone quantification. MiXCR was run by TCRdb on the PCR reads, yielding one entry per CDR3 protein. This table has about 300,000 distinct CDR3 sequences, around a fifth appearing once. This CDR3 is 15 amino acids long. V lost 0 bases, J lost 7 bases, and 13 bases lay in between. This rearrangement joins TRBV12-3 or TRBV12-4 to TRBJ1-5, with D perhaps matching TRBD1 (6 bases). Material for sequencing was naive CD8+ T cells from blood, with Jurkat cell RNA spiked in. Subset meaning: FACS-sorted CD8+CD4-CCR7+CD45RA+ naive T cells. The receptor comes from a human donor in good health. Some libraries in this study had Jurkat cell RNA spiked in. CDR3 bases: TGTGCCAGCAGTTTAGCAGGGGGGGTAGGACAGCCCCAGCATTTT. Residues: CASSLAGGVGQPQHF.